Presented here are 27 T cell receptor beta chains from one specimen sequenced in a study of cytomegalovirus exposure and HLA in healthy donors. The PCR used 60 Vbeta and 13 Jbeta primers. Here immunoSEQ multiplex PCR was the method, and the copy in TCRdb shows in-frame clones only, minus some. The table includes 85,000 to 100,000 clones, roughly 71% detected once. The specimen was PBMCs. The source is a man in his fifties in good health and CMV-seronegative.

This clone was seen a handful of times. CDR3 DNA sequence: TGTGCCATCAGTGAAGTGGCAGGGGGCCATGGCTACACCTTC. Translated: CAISEVAGGHGYTF. This chain joins TRBV10-3 and TRBJ1-2; TRBD1 agrees at 8 bases. The J segment lost 6 bases and the V segment lost 3 bases, leaving 6 bases of the junction unmatched. CDR3 length equals 14 residues. CDR1 and CDR2 from the germline V gene are ENHRY and SYGVKD.

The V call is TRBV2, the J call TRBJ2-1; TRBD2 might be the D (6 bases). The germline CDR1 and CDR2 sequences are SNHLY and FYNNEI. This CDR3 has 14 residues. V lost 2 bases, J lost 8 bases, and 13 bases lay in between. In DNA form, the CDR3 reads TGTGCCAGCAGTGAATTGACTAGTCTCCATGAGCAGTTCTTC. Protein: CASSELTSLHEQFF.

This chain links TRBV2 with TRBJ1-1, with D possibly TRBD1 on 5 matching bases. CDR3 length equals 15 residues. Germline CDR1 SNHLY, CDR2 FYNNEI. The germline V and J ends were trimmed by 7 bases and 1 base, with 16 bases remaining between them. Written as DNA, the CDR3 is TGTGCCAGCACGATGGGAGGGGCGGCGAACACTGAAGCTTTCTTT. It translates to CASTMGGAANTEAFF.

Here the CDR3 DNA reads TGTGCCAGCAGCAAAGTGACAGGGGGCCAAGAGACCCAGTACTTC. Its protein product is CASSKVTGGQETQYF. V usage is TRBV21-1 and J usage is TRBJ2-5; whether TRBD1, the table's D call, matches the DNA was not checked. TRBV21-1 is designated a pseudogene. CDR3 length: 15 residues.

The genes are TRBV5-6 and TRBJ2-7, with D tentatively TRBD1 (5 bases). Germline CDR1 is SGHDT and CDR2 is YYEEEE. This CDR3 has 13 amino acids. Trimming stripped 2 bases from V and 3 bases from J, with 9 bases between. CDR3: CASSLGHLYEQYV. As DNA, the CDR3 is TGTGCCAGCAGCTTAGGACACCTCTACGAGCAGTACGTC.

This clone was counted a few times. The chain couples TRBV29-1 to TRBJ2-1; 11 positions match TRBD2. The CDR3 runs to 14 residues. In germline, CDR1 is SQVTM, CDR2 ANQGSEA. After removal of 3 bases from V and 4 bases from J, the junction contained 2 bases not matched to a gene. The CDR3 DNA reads TGCAGCGTTGACGGGACTAGCGGATACAATGAGCAGTTCTTC. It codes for CSVDGTSGYNEQFF.

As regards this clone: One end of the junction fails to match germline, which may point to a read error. The DNA for the CDR3 is TGTGCTAGCAGCGCCCAGGGAGATACGCAGTATTTT. Translation: CASSAQGDTQYF. V usage is TRBV7-7 and J usage is TRBJ2-3; D possibly corresponds to TRBD1 (5 bases). CDR1 is SSHAT, CDR2 FNYEAQ, per germline (reference sequence). This CDR3 comprises 12 residues.

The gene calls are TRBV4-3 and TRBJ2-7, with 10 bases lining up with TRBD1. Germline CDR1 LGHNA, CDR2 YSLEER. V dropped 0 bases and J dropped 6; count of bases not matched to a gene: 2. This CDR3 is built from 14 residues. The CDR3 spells CASSQERTGGEQYF. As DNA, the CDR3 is TGCGCCAGCAGCCAAGAAAGGACAGGGGGCGAGCAGTACTTC.

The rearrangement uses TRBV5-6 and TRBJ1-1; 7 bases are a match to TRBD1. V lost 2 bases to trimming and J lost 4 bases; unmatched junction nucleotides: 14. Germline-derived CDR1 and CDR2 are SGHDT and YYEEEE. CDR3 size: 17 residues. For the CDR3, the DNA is TGTGCCAGCAGCTTCCGGGACAGCGGTTTTGGCGGCACTGAAGCTTTCTTT. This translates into CASSFRDSGFGGTEAFF.

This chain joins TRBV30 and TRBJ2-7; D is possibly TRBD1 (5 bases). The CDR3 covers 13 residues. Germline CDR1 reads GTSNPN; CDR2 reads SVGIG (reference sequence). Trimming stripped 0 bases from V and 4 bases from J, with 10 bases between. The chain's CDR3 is CAWSVRHRYEQYV. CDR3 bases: TGTGCCTGGAGTGTACGGCACAGGTACGAGCAGTACGTC.

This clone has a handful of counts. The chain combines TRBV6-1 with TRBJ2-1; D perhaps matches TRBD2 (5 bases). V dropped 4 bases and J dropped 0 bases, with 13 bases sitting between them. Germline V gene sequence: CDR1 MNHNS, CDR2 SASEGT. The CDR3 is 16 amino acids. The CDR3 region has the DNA TGTGCCAGCAGTGTGACTGGGGAGAGCTCCTACAATGAGCAGTTCTTC. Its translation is CASSVTGESSYNEQFF.

The CDR3 DNA reads TGTGCCTGGAGTGTCGCAGGGTTCGAGCAGTACTTC. Translation: CAWSVAGFEQYF. The J gene is TRBJ2-7, the V gene TRBV30; D possibly corresponds to TRBD1 (5 bases). Trimming removed 0 bases at V and 6 bases at J, with 9 bases between. The CDR3 has 12 amino acids. Germline-derived CDR1 and CDR2 are GTSNPN and SVGIG (reference sequence).

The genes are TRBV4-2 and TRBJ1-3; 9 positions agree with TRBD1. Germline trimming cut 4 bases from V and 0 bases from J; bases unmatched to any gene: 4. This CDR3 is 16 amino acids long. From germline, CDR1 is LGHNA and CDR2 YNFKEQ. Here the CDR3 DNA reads TGTGCCAGCAGCCTGGGACAGGGACTCTCTGGAAACACCATATATTTT. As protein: CASSLGQGLSGNTIYF.

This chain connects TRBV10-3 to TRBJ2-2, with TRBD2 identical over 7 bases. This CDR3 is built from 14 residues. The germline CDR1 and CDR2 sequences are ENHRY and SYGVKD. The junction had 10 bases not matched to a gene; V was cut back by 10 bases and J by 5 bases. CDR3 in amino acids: CATRGLVRTGELFF. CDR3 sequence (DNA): TGTGCCACCAGAGGACTAGTTCGGACCGGGGAGCTGTTTTTT.

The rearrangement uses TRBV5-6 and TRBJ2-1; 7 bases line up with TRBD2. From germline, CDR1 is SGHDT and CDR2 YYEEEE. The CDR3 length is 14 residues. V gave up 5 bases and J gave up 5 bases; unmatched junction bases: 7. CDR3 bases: TGTGCCAGCAGGGCAGCGGGACGGCACAATGAGCAGTTCTTC. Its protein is CASRAAGRHNEQFF. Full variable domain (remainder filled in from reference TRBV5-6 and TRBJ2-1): DAGVTQSPTHLIKTRGQQVTLRCSPKSGHDTVSWYQQALGQGPQFIFQYYEEEERQRGNFPDRFSGHQFPNYSSELNVNALLLGDSALYLCASRAAGRHNEQFFGPGTRLTVL.

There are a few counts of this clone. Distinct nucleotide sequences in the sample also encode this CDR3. CDR3 bases: TGTGCCAGCAGCTTAGATAGATATCCCACGTACAATGAGCAGTTCTTC. This codes for CASSLDRYPTYNEQFF. The chain carries TRBV7-6 and TRBJ2-1; no definite D call. Germline V lookup: CDR1 SGHVS, CDR2 FNYEAQ. CDR3 size: 16 residues. Trimming took off 1 base at V and 4 bases at J, with 14 bases between the two ends.

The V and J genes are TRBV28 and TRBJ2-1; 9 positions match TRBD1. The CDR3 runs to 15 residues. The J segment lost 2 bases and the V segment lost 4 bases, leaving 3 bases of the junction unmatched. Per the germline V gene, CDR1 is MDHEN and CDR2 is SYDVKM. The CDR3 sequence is CASSYRQGAYNEQFF. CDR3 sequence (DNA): TGTGCCAGCAGTTATCGACAGGGGGCCTACAATGAGCAGTTCTTC.

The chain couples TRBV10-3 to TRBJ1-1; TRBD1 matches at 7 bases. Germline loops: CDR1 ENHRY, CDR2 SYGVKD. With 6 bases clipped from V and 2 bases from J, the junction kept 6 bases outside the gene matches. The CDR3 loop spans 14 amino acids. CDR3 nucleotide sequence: TGTGCCATCAGAGGGACAGTAAGTAACACTGAAGCTTTCTTT. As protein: CAIRGTVSNTEAFF.

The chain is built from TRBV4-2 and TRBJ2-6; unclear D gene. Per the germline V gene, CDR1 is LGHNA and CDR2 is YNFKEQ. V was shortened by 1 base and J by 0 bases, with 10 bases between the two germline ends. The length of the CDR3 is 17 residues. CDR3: CASSQAVRGSGANVLTF. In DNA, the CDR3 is TGTGCCAGCAGCCAAGCGGTCCGTGGCTCTGGGGCCAACGTCCTGACTTTC.

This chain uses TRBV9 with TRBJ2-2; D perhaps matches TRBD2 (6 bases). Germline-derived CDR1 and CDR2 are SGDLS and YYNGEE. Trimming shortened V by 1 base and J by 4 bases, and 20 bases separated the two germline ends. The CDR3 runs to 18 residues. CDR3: CASSVPSGPVRTTGELFF. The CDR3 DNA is TGTGCCAGCAGCGTACCCAGCGGGCCTGTAAGAACCACCGGGGAGCTGTTTTTT.

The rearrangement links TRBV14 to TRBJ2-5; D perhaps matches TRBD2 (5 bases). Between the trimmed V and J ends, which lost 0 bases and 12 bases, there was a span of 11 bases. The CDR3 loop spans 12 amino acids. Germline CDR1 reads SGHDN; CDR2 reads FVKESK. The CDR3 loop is CASSQDLGREYF. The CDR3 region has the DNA TGTGCCAGCAGCCAAGATCTAGGGAGAGAGTACTTC.

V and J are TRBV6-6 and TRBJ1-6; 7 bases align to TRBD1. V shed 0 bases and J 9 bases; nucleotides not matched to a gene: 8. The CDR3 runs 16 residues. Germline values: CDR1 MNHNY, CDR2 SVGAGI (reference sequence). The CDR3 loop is CASSYSRTGLSSPLHF. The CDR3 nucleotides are TGTGCCAGCAGTTACTCAAGGACAGGTCTTAGTTCACCCCTCCACTTT.

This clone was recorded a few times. The CDR3 DNA follows: TGTGCCATCAGTGAGAGGGGGTACGAGCAGTACTTC. Translating it yields CAISERGYEQYF. The chain carries TRBV10-3 and TRBJ2-7, with TRBD1 as a possible D gene (6 bases). V was trimmed by 2 bases and J by 4 bases, leaving 6 bases between them. Per germline, CDR1 ENHRY and CDR2 SYGVKD. There are 12 residues in the CDR3.

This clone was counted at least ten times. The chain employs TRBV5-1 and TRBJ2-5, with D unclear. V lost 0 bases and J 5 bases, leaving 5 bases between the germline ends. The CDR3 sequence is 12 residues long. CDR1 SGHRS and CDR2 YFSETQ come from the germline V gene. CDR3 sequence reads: CASSLARETQYF. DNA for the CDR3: TGCGCCAGCAGCTTGGCCAGGGAGACCCAGTACTTC.

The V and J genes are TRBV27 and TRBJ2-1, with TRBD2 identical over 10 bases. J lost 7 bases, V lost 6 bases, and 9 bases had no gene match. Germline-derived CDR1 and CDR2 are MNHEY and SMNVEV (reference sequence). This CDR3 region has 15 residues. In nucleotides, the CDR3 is TGTGCCAGCAGCCTAAAGCGGGGGGGCGGGAATGAGCAGTTCTTC. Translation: CASSLKRGGGNEQFF.

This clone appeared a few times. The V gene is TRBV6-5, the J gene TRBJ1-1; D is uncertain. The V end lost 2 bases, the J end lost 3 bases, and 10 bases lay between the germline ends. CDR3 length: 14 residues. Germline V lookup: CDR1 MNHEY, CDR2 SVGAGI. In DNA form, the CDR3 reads TGTGCCAGCAGTTACGGCGGGTGGGACACTGAAGCTTTCTTT. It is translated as CASSYGGWDTEAFF.

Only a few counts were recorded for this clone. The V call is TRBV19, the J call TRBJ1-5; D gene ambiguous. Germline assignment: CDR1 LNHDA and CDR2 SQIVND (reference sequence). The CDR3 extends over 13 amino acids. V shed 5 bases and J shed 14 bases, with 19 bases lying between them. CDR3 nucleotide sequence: TGTGCCAGTAGTCCTTCTTACCAAACCCCAGAGCATTTT. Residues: CASSPSYQTPEHF.